This T cell receptor (beta chain) was obtained from a study of CD8 T cells in ankylosing spondylitis. Study outcomes and limitations: In ankylosing spondylitis blood, a motif of seven to nine highly homologous TCR beta variants appeared characteristic. In synovial fluid and blood from reactive arthritis, some motif variants were previously reported. It was reported that disease-linked clones were significantly enriched in matched ankylosing spondylitis synovial fluid. The disease-linked clones had a CD8+ phenotype and low blood frequencies.

CDR1 and CDR2 (germline): SGDLS, YYNGEE. V lost 0 bases to trimming and J lost 12 bases; unmatched junction nucleotides: 12. The CDR3 loop spans 15 amino acids. In making TCR beta libraries, quantitative 5'-RACE with molecular barcodes was used. TCRdb re-called the 5' RACE reads through MiXCR, storing one row per CDR3 protein. The sample consists of about 440,000 distinct CDR3 sequences, 17% of them appearing once. Turning to this clonotype: Its antigen is as yet unknown.

The chain carries TRBV9 and TRBJ2-1; 7 positions agree with TRBD2. The specimen was blood, either unsorted or a sorted T cell fraction (not recorded which). This receptor was taken from a male donor with ankylosing spondylitis. In DNA form, the CDR3 reads TGTGCCAGCAGCGTAGACGGGGGGAACCGCCGGGGGCAGTTCTTC. This codes for CASSVDGGNRRGQFF.